This TCR beta chain was captured in a study of radiation and T cells in renal cell carcinoma. Data came from immunoSEQ multiplex PCR; TCRdb stores just in-frame clones and leaves some out. The sample lists over 120,000 clones, about 86% occurring once. The germline gives CDR1 MNHEY, CDR2 SVGAGI. V shed 0 bases and J shed 2 bases, with 11 bases lying between them. The CDR3 contains 15 residues. Stated time point: blood 4 weeks post-SBRT, at nephrectomy. Treatment in this sample: 15 Gy SBRT to primary tumor, nephrectomy 4 weeks later. This sequence was found in a woman aged 45-65 years with renal cell carcinoma. The gene calls are TRBV6-5 and TRBJ2-7; D gene uncertain. Sequencing used blood, obtained from a patient whose treatment included radiotherapy and nephrectomy. The CDR3 here is CASSYSNFGTYEQYF. The CDR3 nucleotides are TGTGCCAGCAGTTACTCGAATTTTGGGACCTACGAGCAGTACTTC.